This TCR beta chain stems from a study of T cell responses to AZD1222 COVID-19 vaccine. Sequencing was performed with immunoSEQ multiplex PCR; in TCRdb, only in-frame clones are kept and a portion is missing. The data contain more than 90,000 clones, 70% to 90% of them seen just once; the ten biggest clones take up 1.4%. Overall study findings and caveats: Following two doses of AZD1222, Spike-specific TCR breadth and depth rose. The donor group comprised mostly white British people and more females; the analysis possibly underestimated clonal diversity.

Germline V CDR1 and CDR2: LNHNV, YYDKDF (reference sequence). The CDR3 covers 14 residues. Trimming removed 1 base at V and 4 bases at J, with 10 bases between. Worth noting for this clone: Its target is unknown.

The TCR sequence derives from an adult in good health. This material consisted of peripheral blood, taken on day 0 of AZD1222 vaccination. This sequence joins TRBV15 and TRBJ1-1, with D perhaps matching TRBD1 (6 bases). The CDR3 loop reads CATSRGGQGTEAFF. The CDR3 DNA is TGTGCCACCAGCAGAGGGGGGCAGGGCACTGAAGCTTTCTTT.